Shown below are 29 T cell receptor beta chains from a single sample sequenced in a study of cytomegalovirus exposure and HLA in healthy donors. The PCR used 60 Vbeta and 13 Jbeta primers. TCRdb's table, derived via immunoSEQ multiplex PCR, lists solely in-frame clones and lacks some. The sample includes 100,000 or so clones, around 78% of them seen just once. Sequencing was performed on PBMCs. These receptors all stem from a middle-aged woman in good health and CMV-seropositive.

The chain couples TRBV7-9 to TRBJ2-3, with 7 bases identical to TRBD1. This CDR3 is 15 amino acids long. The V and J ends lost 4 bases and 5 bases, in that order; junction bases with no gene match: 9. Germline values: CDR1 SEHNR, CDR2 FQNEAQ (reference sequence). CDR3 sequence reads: CASSSLTGFEDTQYF. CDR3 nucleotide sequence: TGTGCCAGCAGCTCGTTGACAGGGTTTGAAGATACGCAGTATTTT. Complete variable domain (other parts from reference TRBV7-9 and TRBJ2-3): DTGVSQNPRHKITKRGQNVTFRCDPISEHNRLYWYRQTLGQGPEFLTYFQNEAQLEKSRLLSDRFSAERPKGSFSTLEIQRTEQGDSAMYLCASSSLTGFEDTQYFGPGTRLTVL.

CDR3 nucleotides: TGTGCCAGCAGCCGCCGTGGGGCTGGGGAAAAACTGTTTTTT. The encoded protein is CASSRRGAGEKLFF. The chain couples TRBV6-5 to TRBJ1-4, with TRBD1 as a possible D gene (5 bases). This CDR3 is 14 amino acids long. V gave up 6 bases and J gave up 8 bases, with 16 bases separating them. Germline V gene lookup returns CDR1 MNHEY and CDR2 SVGAGI.

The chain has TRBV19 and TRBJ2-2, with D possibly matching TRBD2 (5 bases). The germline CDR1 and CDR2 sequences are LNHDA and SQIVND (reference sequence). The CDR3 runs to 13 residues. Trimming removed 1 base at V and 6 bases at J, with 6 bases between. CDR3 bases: TGTGCCAGTAGTATAGTCGGGGCCGGGGAGCTGTTTTTT. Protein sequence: CASSIVGAGELFF.

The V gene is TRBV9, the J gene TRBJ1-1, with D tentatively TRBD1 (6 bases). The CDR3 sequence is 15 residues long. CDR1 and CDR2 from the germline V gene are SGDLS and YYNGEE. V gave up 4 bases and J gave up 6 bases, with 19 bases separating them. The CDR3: CASSPMVGGGPEAFF. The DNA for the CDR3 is TGTGCCAGCAGCCCCATGGTTGGCGGGGGCCCTGAAGCTTTCTTT.

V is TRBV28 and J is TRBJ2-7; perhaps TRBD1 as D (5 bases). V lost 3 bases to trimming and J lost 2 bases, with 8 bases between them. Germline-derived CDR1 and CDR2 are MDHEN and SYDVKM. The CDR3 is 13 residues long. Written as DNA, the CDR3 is TGTGCCAGCAGTTTCCAGGGCCCCTACGAGCAGTACTTC. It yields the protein CASSFQGPYEQYF.

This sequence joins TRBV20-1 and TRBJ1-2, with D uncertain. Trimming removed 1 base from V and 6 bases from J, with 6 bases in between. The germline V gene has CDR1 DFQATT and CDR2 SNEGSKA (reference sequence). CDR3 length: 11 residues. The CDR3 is CSARVQNGYTF. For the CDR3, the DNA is TGCAGTGCTAGAGTCCAAAATGGCTACACCTTC.

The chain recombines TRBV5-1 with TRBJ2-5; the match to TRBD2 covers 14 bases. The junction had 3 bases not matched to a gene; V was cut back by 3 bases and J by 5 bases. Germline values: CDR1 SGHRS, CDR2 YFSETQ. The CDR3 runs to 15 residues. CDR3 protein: CASSSGLAGGETQYF. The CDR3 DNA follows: TGCGCCAGCAGCTCAGGACTAGCGGGAGGTGAGACCCAGTACTTC.

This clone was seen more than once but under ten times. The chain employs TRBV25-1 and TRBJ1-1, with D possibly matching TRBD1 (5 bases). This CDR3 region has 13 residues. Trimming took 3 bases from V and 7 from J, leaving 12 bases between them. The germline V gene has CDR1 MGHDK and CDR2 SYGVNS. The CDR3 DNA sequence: TGTGCCAGCAGTGATTTCTTGGGGGGTGAAGCTTTCTTT. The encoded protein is CASSDFLGGEAFF.

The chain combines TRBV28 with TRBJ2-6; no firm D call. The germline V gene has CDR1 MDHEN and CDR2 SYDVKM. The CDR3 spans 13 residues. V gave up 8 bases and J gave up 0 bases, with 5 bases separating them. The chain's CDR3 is CASRSSGANVLTF. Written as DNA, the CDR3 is TGTGCCAGCCGGAGCTCTGGGGCCAACGTCCTGACTTTC.

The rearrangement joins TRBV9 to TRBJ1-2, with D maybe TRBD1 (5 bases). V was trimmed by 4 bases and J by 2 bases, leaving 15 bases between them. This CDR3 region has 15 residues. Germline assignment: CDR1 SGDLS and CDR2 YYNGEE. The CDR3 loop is CASSTRQSRNYGYTF. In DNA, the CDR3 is TGTGCCAGCAGCACGAGACAGAGCCGCAACTATGGCTACACCTTC.

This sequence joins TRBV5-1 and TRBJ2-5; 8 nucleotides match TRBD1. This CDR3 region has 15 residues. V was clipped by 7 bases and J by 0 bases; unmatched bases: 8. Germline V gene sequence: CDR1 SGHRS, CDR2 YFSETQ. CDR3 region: CASRMGDRYQETQYF. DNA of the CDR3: TGCGCCAGCCGCATGGGGGACAGGTACCAAGAGACCCAGTACTTC.

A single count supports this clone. CDR3 DNA: TGTGCCAGCAGCGTAGGGACAGAGAACACTGAAGCTTTCTTT. The encoded protein is CASSVGTENTEAFF. The rearrangement joins TRBV9 to TRBJ1-1; the D gene is possibly TRBD1 (6 bases). Trimming shortened V by 0 bases and J by 1 base, and 7 bases separated the two germline ends. The CDR3 runs to 14 residues. Germline V gives CDR1 SGDLS, CDR2 YYNGEE.

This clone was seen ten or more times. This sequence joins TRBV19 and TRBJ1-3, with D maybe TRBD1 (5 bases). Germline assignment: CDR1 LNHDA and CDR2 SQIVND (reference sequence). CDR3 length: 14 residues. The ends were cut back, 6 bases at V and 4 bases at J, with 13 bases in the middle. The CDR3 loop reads CASRGRESGNTIYF. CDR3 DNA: TGTGCCAGTAGGGGACGGGAGAGCGGAAACACCATATATTTT.

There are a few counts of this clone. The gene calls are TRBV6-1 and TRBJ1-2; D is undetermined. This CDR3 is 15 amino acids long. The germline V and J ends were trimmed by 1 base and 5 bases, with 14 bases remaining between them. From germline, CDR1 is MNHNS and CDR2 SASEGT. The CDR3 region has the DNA TGTGCCAGCAGTGAAGATCACAGTTCCGAATATGGCTACACCTTC. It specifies CASSEDHSSEYGYTF.

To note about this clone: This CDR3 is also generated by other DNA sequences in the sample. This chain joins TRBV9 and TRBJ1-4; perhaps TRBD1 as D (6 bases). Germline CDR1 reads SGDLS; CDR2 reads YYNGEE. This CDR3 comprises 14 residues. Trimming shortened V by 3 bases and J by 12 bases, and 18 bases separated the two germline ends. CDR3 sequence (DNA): TGTGCCAGCAGCGCGGGGCGCGACAAGGGGGAACTGTTTTTT. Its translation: CASSAGRDKGELFF.

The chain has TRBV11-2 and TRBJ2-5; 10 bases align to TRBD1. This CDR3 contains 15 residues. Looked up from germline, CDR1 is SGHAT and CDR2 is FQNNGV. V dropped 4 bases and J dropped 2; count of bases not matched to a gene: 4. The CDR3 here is CASSSWTGGQETQYF. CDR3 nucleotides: TGTGCCAGCAGCTCTTGGACAGGGGGGCAAGAGACCCAGTACTTC.

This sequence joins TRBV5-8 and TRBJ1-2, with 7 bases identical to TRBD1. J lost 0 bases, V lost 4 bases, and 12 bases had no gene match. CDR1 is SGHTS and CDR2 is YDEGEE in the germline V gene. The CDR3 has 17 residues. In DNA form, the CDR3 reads TGTGCCAGCAGCGCGTTTTTACAGGGGAAGGCTAACTATGGCTACACCTTC. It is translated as CASSAFLQGKANYGYTF.

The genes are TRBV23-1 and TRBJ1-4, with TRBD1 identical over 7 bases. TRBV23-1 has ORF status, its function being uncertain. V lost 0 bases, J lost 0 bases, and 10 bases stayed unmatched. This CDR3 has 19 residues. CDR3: CASSQSLGDSNATNEKLFF. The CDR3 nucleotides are TGCGCCAGCAGTCAATCGCTTGGGGACAGCAATGCAACTAATGAAAAACTGTTTTTT.

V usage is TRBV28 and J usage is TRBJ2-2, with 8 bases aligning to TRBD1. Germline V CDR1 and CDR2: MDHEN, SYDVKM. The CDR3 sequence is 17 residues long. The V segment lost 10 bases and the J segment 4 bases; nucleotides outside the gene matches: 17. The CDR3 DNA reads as TGTGCCACCTCGGTCAGGGGGCTCTCCAAGAGCACCGGGGAGCTGTTTTTT. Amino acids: CATSVRGLSKSTGELFF.

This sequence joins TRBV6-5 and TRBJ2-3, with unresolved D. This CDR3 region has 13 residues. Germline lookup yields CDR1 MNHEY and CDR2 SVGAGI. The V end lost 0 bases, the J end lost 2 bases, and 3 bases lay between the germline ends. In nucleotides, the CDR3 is TGTGCCAGCAGTTACTCCGTCACAGATACGCAGTATTTT. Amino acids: CASSYSVTDTQYF.

CDR3 region: CASSPLPLTGFMNTEAFF. CDR3 in DNA: TGTGCCAGCAGCCCTCTACCCTTGACAGGGTTCATGAACACTGAAGCTTTCTTT. This chain joins TRBV9 and TRBJ1-1; 7 bases fit TRBD1. This CDR3 is 18 amino acids long. Germline V gene lookup returns CDR1 SGDLS and CDR2 YYNGEE. Trimming took 4 bases from V and 0 from J; bases not matched to a gene: 15. Based on the CDR3 plus reference TRBV9 and TRBJ1-1, the full variable domain is DSGVTQTPKHLITATGQRVTLRCSPRSGDLSVYWYQQSLDQGLQFLIQYYNGEERAKGNILERFSAQQFPDLHSELNLSSLELGDSALYFCASSPLPLTGFMNTEAFFGQGTRLTVV.

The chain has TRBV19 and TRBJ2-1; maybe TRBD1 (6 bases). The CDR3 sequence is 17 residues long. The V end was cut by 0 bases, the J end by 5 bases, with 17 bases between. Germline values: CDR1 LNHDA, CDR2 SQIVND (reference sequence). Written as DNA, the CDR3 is TGTGCCAGTAGTATAGAGGCCCTCAGGGGATGGGACAATGAGCAGTTCTTC. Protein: CASSIEALRGWDNEQFF.

As DNA, the CDR3 is TGTGCCAGCGGGTTTGTGCGGTCGACCGGGGAGCTGTTTTTT. It encodes CASGFVRSTGELFF. This chain connects TRBV11-3 to TRBJ2-2, with D unresolved. The CDR3 is made up of 14 amino acids. Germline loops: CDR1 SGHNT, CDR2 YENEEA. The ends were cut back, 8 bases at V and 5 bases at J, with 15 bases in the middle. Using reference TRBV11-3 and TRBJ2-2 for the parts outside the CDR3, the full variable domain is EAGVVQSPRYKIIEKKQPVAFWCNPISGHNTLYWYLQNLGQGPELLIRYENEEAVDDSQLPKDRFSAERLKGVDSTLKIQPAELGDSAVYLCASGFVRSTGELFFGEGSRLTVL.

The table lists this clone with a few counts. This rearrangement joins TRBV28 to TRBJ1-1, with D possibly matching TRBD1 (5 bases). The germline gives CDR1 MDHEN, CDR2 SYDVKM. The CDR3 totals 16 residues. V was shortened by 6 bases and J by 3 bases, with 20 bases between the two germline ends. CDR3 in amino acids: CASRMNPGGVHTEAFF. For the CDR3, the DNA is TGTGCCAGCAGAATGAACCCCGGGGGGGTTCACACTGAAGCTTTCTTT.

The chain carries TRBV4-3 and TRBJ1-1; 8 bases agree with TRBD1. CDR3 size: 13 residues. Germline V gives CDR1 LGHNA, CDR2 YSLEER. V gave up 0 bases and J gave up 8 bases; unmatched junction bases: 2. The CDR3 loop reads CASSQDRDREAFF. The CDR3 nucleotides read TGCGCCAGCAGCCAAGATCGGGACAGGGAAGCTTTCTTT.

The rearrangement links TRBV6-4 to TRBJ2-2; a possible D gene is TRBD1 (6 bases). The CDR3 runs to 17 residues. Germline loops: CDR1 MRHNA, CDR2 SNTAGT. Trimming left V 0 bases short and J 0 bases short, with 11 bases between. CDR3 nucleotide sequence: TGTGCCAGCAGTGACTCCTGGGACATTACGAACACCGGGGAGCTGTTTTTT. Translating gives CASSDSWDITNTGELFF.

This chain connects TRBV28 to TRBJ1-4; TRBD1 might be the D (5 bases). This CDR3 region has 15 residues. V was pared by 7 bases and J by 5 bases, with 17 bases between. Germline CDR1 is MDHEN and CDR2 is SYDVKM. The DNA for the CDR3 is TGTGCCAGCACCAGGGTACGCACGGCGAATGAAAAACTGTTTTTT. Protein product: CASTRVRTANEKLFF.

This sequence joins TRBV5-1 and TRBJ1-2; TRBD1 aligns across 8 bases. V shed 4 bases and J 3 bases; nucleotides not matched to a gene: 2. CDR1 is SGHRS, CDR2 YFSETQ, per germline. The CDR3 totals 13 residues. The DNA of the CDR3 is TGCGCCAGCAGCACGGACAGGGACTATGGCTACACCTTC. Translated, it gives CASSTDRDYGYTF. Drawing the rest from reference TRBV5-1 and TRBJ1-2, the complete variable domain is KAGVTQTPRYLIKTRGQQVTLSCSPISGHRSVSWYQQTPGQGLQFLFEYFSETQRNKGNFPGRFSGRQFSNSRSEMNVSTLELGDSALYLCASSTDRDYGYTFGSGTRLTVV.

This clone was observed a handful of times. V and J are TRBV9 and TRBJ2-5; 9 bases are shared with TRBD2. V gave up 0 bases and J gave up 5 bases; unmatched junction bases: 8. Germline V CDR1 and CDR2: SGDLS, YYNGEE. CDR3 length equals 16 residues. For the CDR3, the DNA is TGTGCCAGCAGCGTAGGAGGTAGCGGGAGCTTGGAGACCCAGTACTTC. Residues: CASSVGGSGSLETQYF.